This T cell receptor (beta chain) was profiled in a study of blood T cell repertoires in COVID-19. Assay used: immunoSEQ multiplex PCR; TCRdb lists only in-frame clones, some missing. The sample has over 120,000 clones, approximately 87% seen once; the top ten hold 8% to 9%. Looked up from germline, CDR1 is MNHEY and CDR2 is SMNVEV (reference sequence). This CDR3 is 14 amino acids long. The ends were cut back, 4 bases at V and 5 bases at J, with 12 bases in the middle. This rearrangement joins TRBV27 to TRBJ2-1; possible D gene TRBD2, 5 bases. This clonotype originated in a woman in her forties or fifties with active or convalescent COVID-19. Sequencing was carried out using peripheral blood. CDR3 sequence: CASSSVGEDNEQFF. The CDR3 region has the DNA TGTGCCAGCAGTTCAGTGGGAGAGGACAATGAGCAGTTCTTC.